These 4 T cell receptor beta chains originate from one sample sequenced in a study of radiotherapy plus CTLA-4 blockade in lung cancer (dated by TCRdb to about 2018). Library construction relied on the immunoSEQ multiplex PCR assay. In TCRdb, the immuneACCESS table is reduced to in-frame sequences with V and J assigned. These tables do not hold every clone; where another copy was compared, an unresolved V gene accounts for under half, and the others remain unexplained. The sample table lists fewer than 40,000 clones, around 70% of them with a count of one. The ten largest account for roughly 4.5% of the sample. Sequenced material: peripheral blood, taken from a patient treated with radiotherapy plus ipilimumab. The receptor set was obtained from a human donor with non-small cell lung cancer whose response to radiotherapy plus ipilimumab could not be evaluated.

This clone was seen once. The CDR3 region is CASSLQGSNQPQHF. The CDR3 region has the DNA TGTGCCAGCAGTCTACAGGGGAGCAATCAGCCCCAGCATTTT. This chain joins TRBV27 and TRBJ1-5; 7 bases align to TRBD1. The V segment lost 5 bases and the J segment 1 base; nucleotides outside the gene matches: 2. CDR1 is MNHEY, CDR2 SMNVEV, per germline (reference sequence). The CDR3 loop spans 14 amino acids.

The chain combines TRBV5-1 with TRBJ2-2; D unclear. V was shortened by 0 bases and J by 4 bases, with 4 bases between the two germline ends. The CDR3 length is 13 residues. Germline V gene sequence: CDR1 SGHRS, CDR2 YFSETQ. The CDR3 spells CASSLVSTGELFF. DNA for the CDR3: TGCGCCAGCAGCTTGGTCTCCACCGGGGAGCTGTTTTTT. Full variable domain (remainder filled in from reference TRBV5-1 and TRBJ2-2): KAGVTQTPRYLIKTRGQQVTLSCSPISGHRSVSWYQQTPGQGLQFLFEYFSETQRNKGNFPGRFSGRQFSNSRSEMNVSTLELGDSALYLCASSLVSTGELFFGEGSRLTVL.

A few counts support this clone. The J gene is TRBJ1-3, the V gene TRBV11-2; D ambiguous. The CDR3 extends over 15 amino acids. Germline CDR1 SGHAT, CDR2 FQNNGV. V lost 1 base and J lost 0, with 7 bases in between. The CDR3 loop is CASSLAPVSGNTIYF. DNA of the CDR3: TGTGCCAGCAGCTTAGCCCCCGTCTCTGGAAACACCATATATTTT.

The rearrangement uses TRBV6-5 and TRBJ1-2; maybe TRBD1 (5 bases). The germline V gene has CDR1 MNHEY and CDR2 SVGAGI. This CDR3 has 11 amino acids. V was shortened by 4 bases and J by 5 bases, with 5 bases between the two germline ends. The CDR3: CASSSGYGYTF. For the CDR3, the DNA is TGTGCCAGCAGTTCAGGGTATGGCTACACCTTC.